A single sample is the source of the 12 T cell receptor beta chains below, sequenced in a study of blood T cell repertoires in COVID-19. TCRdb keeps only in-frame clones here, not all; method: immunoSEQ multiplex PCR. The sample holds a few hundred thousand clones; approximately 80% are singletons and the top ten take approximately 4%. Sequencing input: peripheral blood. The receptors shown here come from a man aged 60 to 69 with acute or convalescent COVID-19.

The gene calls are TRBV28 and TRBJ2-7, with D possibly TRBD1 on 8 matching bases. Per germline, CDR1 MDHEN and CDR2 SYDVKM. The CDR3 runs 15 residues. V was shortened by 7 bases and J by 2 bases, with 18 bases between the two germline ends. Written as DNA, the CDR3 is TGTGCCAGCAATCCACAGGGGGGAGGGACCTACGAGCAGTACTTC. It yields the protein CASNPQGGGTYEQYF.

This clone came up a few times. The V and J genes are TRBV28 and TRBJ2-2; the D gene is possibly TRBD2 (5 bases). The CDR3 sequence is 12 residues long. V was clipped by 6 bases and J by 8 bases, with 10 bases between them. CDR1 is MDHEN, CDR2 SYDVKM, per germline. CDR3 DNA: TGTGCCAGCAGCTCACGAGGGGGGGAGCTGTTTTTT. The encoded protein is CASSSRGGELFF.

The V call is TRBV4-2, the J call TRBJ1-2; a weak D match, TRBD1 (5 bases). Trimming shortened V by 0 bases and J by 0 bases, and 23 bases separated the two germline ends. This CDR3 is 20 amino acids long. CDR1 and CDR2 (germline): LGHNA, YNFKEQ. CDR3 in amino acids: CASSQDRWKQGREANYGYTF. CDR3 in DNA: TGTGCCAGCAGCCAAGATCGATGGAAGCAGGGCAGGGAAGCTAACTATGGCTACACCTTC.

This chain uses TRBV5-1 with TRBJ1-2; TRBD1 agrees at 8 bases. V was clipped by 1 base and J by 7 bases; unmatched bases: 3. Germline V lookup: CDR1 SGHRS, CDR2 YFSETQ. There are 13 residues in the CDR3. The CDR3 DNA is TGCGCCAGCAGCTTGACAGGGGGGTCTGGCTACACCTTC. Protein: CASSLTGGSGYTF. Variable domain in full (rest from reference TRBV5-1 and TRBJ1-2): KAGVTQTPRYLIKTRGQQVTLSCSPISGHRSVSWYQQTPGQGLQFLFEYFSETQRNKGNFPGRFSGRQFSNSRSEMNVSTLELGDSALYLCASSLTGGSGYTFGSGTRLTVV.

Comments on this clone: The sample has other DNA sequences that encode this CDR3 too. The gene calls are TRBV18 and TRBJ2-1; TRBD2 agrees at 7 bases. The CDR3 is 16 residues long. Trimming at V came to 0 bases and at J to 0 bases, leaving 2 bases not matched to a gene. Germline V gives CDR1 KGHSH, CDR2 LQKENI. CDR3 bases: TGTGCCAGCTCACCACCCGGGGGGAGCTCCTACAATGAGCAGTTCTTC. It codes for CASSPPGGSSYNEQFF.

The chain combines TRBV4-2 with TRBJ2-3, with 8 bases aligning to TRBD2. The V gene end was trimmed by 3 bases and the J gene end by 0 bases; junction bases not matched to a gene: 8. CDR1 and CDR2 (germline): LGHNA, YNFKEQ. The CDR3 loop spans 17 amino acids. The CDR3 loop reads CASSQTIASGSTDTQYF. DNA for the CDR3: TGTGCCAGCAGCCAGACTATAGCTAGCGGGAGCACAGATACGCAGTATTTT.

The V call is TRBV6-5, the J call TRBJ2-2, with a tentative D call TRBD1 (6 bases). The germline V gene has CDR1 MNHEY and CDR2 SVGAGI. Trimming cost V 6 bases and J 1 base, with 9 bases left between them. The CDR3 runs 14 residues. CDR3 sequence: CASRPQGNTGELFF. For the CDR3, the DNA is TGTGCCAGCAGACCACAGGGGAACACCGGGGAGCTGTTTTTT.

The chain couples TRBV6-5 to TRBJ1-2; D unclear. Germline V gene lookup returns CDR1 MNHEY and CDR2 SVGAGI. CDR3 length equals 13 residues. Trimming left V 0 bases short and J 7 bases short, with 9 bases between. In DNA form, the CDR3 reads TGTGCCAGCAGTTACTCCTCGACAAGTGGCTACACCTTC. Its protein is CASSYSSTSGYTF.

This chain uses TRBV10-3 with TRBJ2-1, with 7 bases matching TRBD1. Trimming cost V 2 bases and J 0 bases; bases outside gene matches: 4. Germline CDR1 and CDR2: ENHRY and SYGVKD. The CDR3 sequence is 16 residues long. CDR3 DNA sequence: TGTGCCATCAGTGAGGCAACAGGGGCCTCCTACAATGAGCAGTTCTTC. This encodes CAISEATGASYNEQFF.

The V call is TRBV6-1, the J call TRBJ1-5; D might be TRBD1 (6 bases). The CDR3 has 14 residues. The V and J ends lost 2 bases and 9 bases respectively, with 14 bases between them. Germline lookup yields CDR1 MNHNS and CDR2 SASEGT. The CDR3 DNA reads TGTGCCAGCAGTGAATCACAGGGCGATCGGCCCCAGCATTTT. It is translated as CASSESQGDRPQHF.

J is TRBJ1-2 and V is TRBV3-1 (or the pseudogene TRBV3-2); D is ambiguous. This CDR3 comprises 13 residues. The V end was cut by 3 bases, the J end by 1 base, with 6 bases between. Germline V CDR1 and CDR2: LGHDT, YNNKEL (reference sequence). CDR3 nucleotides: TGTGCCAGCAGCCATTGGAGTAACTATGGCTACACCTTC. Residues: CASSHWSNYGYTF.

The J gene is TRBJ2-7, the V gene TRBV5-1; 10 bases are a match to TRBD1. CDR3 length: 15 residues. The germline V gene has CDR1 SGHRS and CDR2 YFSETQ. V shed 4 bases, J shed 4 bases, and the junction held 8 bases outside the gene matches. The chain's CDR3 is CASSMVWDRGYEQYF. In DNA, the CDR3 is TGCGCCAGCAGCATGGTATGGGACAGGGGTTACGAGCAGTACTTC.